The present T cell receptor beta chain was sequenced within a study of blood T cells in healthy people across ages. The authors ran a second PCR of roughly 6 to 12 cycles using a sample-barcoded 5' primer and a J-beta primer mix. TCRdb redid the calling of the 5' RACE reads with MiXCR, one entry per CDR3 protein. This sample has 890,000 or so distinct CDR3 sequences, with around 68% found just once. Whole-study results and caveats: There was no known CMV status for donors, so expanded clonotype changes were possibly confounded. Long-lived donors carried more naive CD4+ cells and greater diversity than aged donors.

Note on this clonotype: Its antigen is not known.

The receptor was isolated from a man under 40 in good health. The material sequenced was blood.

The CDR3 protein is CASGLDGGAGDTQYF. The CDR3 DNA sequence: TGTGCCAGCGGCCTCGACGGGGGGGCCGGAGATACGCAGTATTTT. This chain uses TRBV4-2 with TRBJ2-3; 8 nucleotides align to TRBD2. The CDR3 sequence is 15 residues long. Germline V gene sequence: CDR1 LGHNA, CDR2 YNFKEQ. Trimming at V came to 8 bases and at J to 5 bases, leaving 12 bases not matched to a gene.